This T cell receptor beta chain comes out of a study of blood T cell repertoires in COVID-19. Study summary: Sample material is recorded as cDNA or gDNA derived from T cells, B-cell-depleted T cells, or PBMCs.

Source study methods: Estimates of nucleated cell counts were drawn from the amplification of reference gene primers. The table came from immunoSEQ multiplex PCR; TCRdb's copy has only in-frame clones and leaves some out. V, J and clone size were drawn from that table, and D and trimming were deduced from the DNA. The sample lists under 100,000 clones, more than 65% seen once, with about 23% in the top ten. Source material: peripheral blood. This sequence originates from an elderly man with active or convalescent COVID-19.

This CDR3 reads CASSVGRGPNTEAFF. As DNA, the CDR3 is TGTGCCAGCAGCGTAGGTAGGGGCCCCAACACTGAAGCTTTCTTT. This chain links TRBV9 with TRBJ1-1, with a weak D call TRBD1 (5 bases). The CDR3 is 15 residues long. Trimming shortened V by 0 bases and J by 2 bases, and 11 bases separated the two germline ends. Looked up from germline, CDR1 is SGDLS and CDR2 is YYNGEE.